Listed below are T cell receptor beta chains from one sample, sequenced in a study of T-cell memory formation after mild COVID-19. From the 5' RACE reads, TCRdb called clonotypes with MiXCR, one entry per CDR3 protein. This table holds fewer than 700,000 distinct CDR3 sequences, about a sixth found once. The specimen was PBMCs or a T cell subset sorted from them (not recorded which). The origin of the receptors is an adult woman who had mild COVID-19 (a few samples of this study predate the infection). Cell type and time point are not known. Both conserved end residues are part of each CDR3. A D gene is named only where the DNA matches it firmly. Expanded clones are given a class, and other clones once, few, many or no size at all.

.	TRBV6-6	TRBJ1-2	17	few	CASKENHRPRGVYGYTF	TGTGCCAGCAAAGAAAATCACAGGCCCCGAGGCGTCTATGGCTACACCTTC
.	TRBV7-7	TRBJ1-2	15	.	CASSLARSGAYGYTF	TGTGCCAGCAGCTTAGCTCGGTCAGGGGCCTATGGCTACACCTTC
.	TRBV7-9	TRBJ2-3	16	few	CASSLALSGKWNTQYF	TGTGCCAGCAGCTTAGCTCTTTCAGGGAAGTGGAATACGCAGTATTTT
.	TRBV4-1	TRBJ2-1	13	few	CASSHQGGYEQFF	TGCGCCAGCAGCCACCAGGGGGGTTATGAGCAGTTCTTC
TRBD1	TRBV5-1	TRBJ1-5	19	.	CASISTRDRRPGGNQPQHF	TGCGCCAGCATATCGACCCGGGACAGGCGTCCGGGTGGCAATCAGCCCCAGCATTTT
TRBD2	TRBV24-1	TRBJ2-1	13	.	CATSTREIDEQFF	TGTGCCACCTCTACGCGGGAGATAGATGAGCAGTTCTTC
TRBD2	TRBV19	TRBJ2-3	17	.	CASTTTPGLARADTQYF	TGTGCCAGTACAACGACCCCTGGACTAGCGAGGGCAGATACGCAGTATTTT
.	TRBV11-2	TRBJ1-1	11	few	CASSPTGEAFF	TGTGCCAGCAGCCCAACGGGTGAAGCTTTCTTT
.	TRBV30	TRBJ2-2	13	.	CAWSVRGIGELFF	TGTGCCTGGAGTGTGAGGGGCATCGGGGAGCTGTTTTTT
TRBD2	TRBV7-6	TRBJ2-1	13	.	CASSLTGGEEQFF	TGTGCCAGCAGCTTAACCGGGGGGGAGGAGCAGTTCTTC
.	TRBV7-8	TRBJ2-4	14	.	CASSLGGDVNIQYF	TGTGCCAGCAGCTTAGGGGGTGACGTAAACATTCAGTACTTC
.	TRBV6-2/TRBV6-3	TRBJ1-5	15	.	CASSPEGRGNQPQHF	TGTGCCAGCAGTCCTGAGGGTAGGGGCAATCAGCCCCAGCATTTT
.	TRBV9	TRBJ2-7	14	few	CASSGDLGPYEQYF	TGTGCCAGCAGCGGGGACTTGGGGCCCTACGAGCAGTACTTC
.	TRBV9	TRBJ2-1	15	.	CASSVDLRPYNEQFF	TGTGCCAGCAGCGTAGACCTGCGTCCCTACAATGAGCAGTTCTTC
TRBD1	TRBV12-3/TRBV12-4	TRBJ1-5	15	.	CASSFEQGARQPQHF	TGTGCCAGCAGTTTTGAACAGGGGGCAAGGCAGCCCCAGCATTTT
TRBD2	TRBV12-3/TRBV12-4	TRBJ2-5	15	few	CASSLVSGRGETQYF	TGTGCCAGCAGTTTAGTATCCGGGAGGGGGGAGACCCAGTACTTC